Each of the 21 T cell receptor beta chains below was sequenced from the same sample in a study of cytomegalovirus exposure and HLA in healthy donors. In the PCR, 60 Vbeta and 13 Jbeta primers were used. Profiled with immunoSEQ multiplex PCR; TCRdb holds only in-frame clones, not every one. In the table there are around 110,000 clones, roughly three fifths of which are singletons. The specimen was PBMCs. These receptors came from a woman aged 40-49 years in good health and CMV-seropositive.

The chain carries TRBV5-1 and TRBJ1-4, with D tentatively TRBD1 (5 bases). CDR1 and CDR2 (germline): SGHRS, YFSETQ. The length of the CDR3 is 16 residues. The V and J ends lost 4 bases and 0 bases respectively, with 13 bases between them. DNA for the CDR3: TGCGCCAGCAGCCGGGGGACCGTAGCAACTAATGAAAAACTGTTTTTT. Translation: CASSRGTVATNEKLFF.

The genes are TRBV5-1 and TRBJ2-7; the D gene is possibly TRBD1 (6 bases). The germline V and J ends were trimmed by 6 bases and 4 bases, with 14 bases remaining between them. The CDR3 contains 13 residues. Germline V CDR1 and CDR2: SGHRS, YFSETQ. This CDR3 is CASNDQRGYEQYF. The CDR3 DNA sequence: TGCGCCAGCAATGATCAGAGGGGGTACGAGCAGTACTTC.

The CDR3 nucleotides are TGTGCCAGCAGCCAACAGGGAGCTGGCTATGGCTACACCTTC. Residues: CASSQQGAGYGYTF. The chain is built from TRBV7-9 and TRBJ1-2, with D possibly being TRBD1 (6 bases). Germline V CDR1 and CDR2: SEHNR, FQNEAQ (reference sequence). The CDR3 extends over 14 amino acids. Trimming left V 5 bases short and J 4 bases short, with 14 bases between.

This clone appeared a few times. This sequence joins TRBV19 and TRBJ1-2; D may be TRBD1 (5 bases). The CDR3 has 16 amino acids. Trimming pared 5 bases from V and 5 bases from J, leaving 21 bases between. Germline-derived CDR1 and CDR2 are LNHDA and SQIVND (reference sequence). The CDR3 region is CASSPQGPGVRYGYTF. In DNA form, the CDR3 reads TGTGCCAGTAGTCCCCAGGGACCGGGGGTAAGATATGGCTACACCTTC.

Concerning this clone itself: It is likely a read error, because the conserved phenylalanine at the end of the CDR3 is missing. The DNA is omitted, as the CDR3 cannot be located on it reliably, and the CDR3 follows TCRdb's listing. The chain links TRBV6-1 to TRBJ1-2; the table's D call TRBD1 went unverified against the DNA. Including both end residues, the CDR3 is 11 amino acids long. Germline V CDR1 and CDR2: MNHNS, SASEGT. This chain's CDR3 is CASREQGADLY.

This chain uses TRBV5-4 with TRBJ1-2, with D uncertain. V dropped 2 bases and J dropped 10 bases, with 9 bases sitting between them. The CDR3 covers 11 residues. Germline V gives CDR1 SGHNT, CDR2 YYREEE (reference sequence). The CDR3 loop reads CASSFSVNYTF. The CDR3, as DNA: TGTGCCAGCAGCTTTTCCGTAAACTACACCTTC.

This clone was counted a few times. The chain couples TRBV9 to TRBJ2-3, with D tentatively TRBD2 (5 bases). The germline V gene encodes CDR1 SGDLS and CDR2 YYNGEE. The V end was cut by 3 bases, the J end by 11 bases, with 16 bases between. The length of the CDR3 is 13 residues. The CDR3 loop reads CASSGSLAGGQYF. As DNA, the CDR3 is TGTGCCAGCAGCGGGAGCCTAGCAGGAGGGCAGTATTTT.

Here the CDR3 reads CASSGDRVWETQYF. Written as DNA, the CDR3 is TGTGCCAGCAGCGGGGACAGGGTGTGGGAGACCCAGTACTTC. The J gene is TRBJ2-5, the V gene TRBV5-8, with TRBD1 identical over 9 bases. With 4 bases clipped from V and 5 bases from J, the junction kept 6 bases outside the gene matches. Germline V gene lookup returns CDR1 SGHTS and CDR2 YDEGEE. The CDR3 consists of 14 residues.

The V and J genes are TRBV5-1 and TRBJ2-2, with D unresolved. Deletions cut 3 bases from V and 6 bases from J, with 9 bases between. Germline CDR1 is SGHRS and CDR2 is YFSETQ. The CDR3 runs to 13 residues. CDR3 amino acids: CASSSSESGELFF. The CDR3 bases are TGCGCCAGCAGCTCCTCCGAGTCCGGGGAGCTGTTTTTT.

The V gene is TRBV27, the J gene TRBJ1-1; D is ambiguous. The V end was cut by 2 bases, the J end by 0 bases, with 7 bases between. CDR3 size: 14 residues. Germline CDR1 and CDR2: MNHEY and SMNVEV (reference sequence). CDR3 in amino acids: CASSLGRVNTEAFF. The DNA of the CDR3 is TGTGCCAGCAGTTTAGGGAGAGTGAACACTGAAGCTTTCTTT.

V usage is TRBV27 and J usage is TRBJ1-2; D is unresolved. This CDR3 has 12 residues. V lost 11 bases to trimming and J lost 2 bases, with 12 bases between them. Germline CDR1 MNHEY, CDR2 SMNVEV (reference sequence). This CDR3 reads CAVWHPNYGYTF. The DNA for the CDR3 is TGTGCCGTATGGCACCCGAACTATGGCTACACCTTC.

This chain uses TRBV27 with TRBJ1-4, with a tentative D call TRBD1 (6 bases). Germline loops: CDR1 MNHEY, CDR2 SMNVEV (reference sequence). The CDR3 contains 15 residues. Trimming took off 6 bases at V and 14 bases at J, with 25 bases between the two ends. The DNA of the CDR3 is TGTGCCAGCAGGAAGACGGTAGAGGGACACCAAGGGCTGTTTTTT. It is translated as CASRKTVEGHQGLFF.

The sample holds a few counts of this clone. The chain has TRBV7-3 and TRBJ2-3; D gene ambiguous. Germline V lookup: CDR1 SGHTA, CDR2 FQGTGA. The CDR3 sequence is 13 residues long. V shed 5 bases and J shed 6 bases, with 12 bases lying between them. The CDR3 here is CASSLSEEDTQYF. In DNA, the CDR3 is TGTGCCAGCAGCCTGAGCGAAGAGGATACGCAGTATTTT. The variable domain in full, completed from reference TRBV7-3 and TRBJ2-3, reads GAGVSQTPSNKVTEKGKYVELRCDPISGHTALYWYRQSLGQGPEFLIYFQGTGAADDSGLPNDRFFAVRPEGSVSTLKIQRTERGDSAVYLCASSLSEEDTQYFGPGTRLTVL.

The chain carries TRBV6-5 and TRBJ2-1; D is perhaps TRBD2 (5 bases). The CDR3 sequence is 14 residues long. Germline-derived CDR1 and CDR2 are MNHEY and SVGAGI. V gave up 6 bases and J gave up 4 bases, with 13 bases separating them. CDR3 residues: CASSSRTFYNEQFF. CDR3 sequence (DNA): TGTGCCAGCAGCTCCCGGACTTTTTACAATGAGCAGTTCTTC.

The chain recombines TRBV7-2 with TRBJ2-1, with D unclear. This CDR3 spans 15 amino acids. V was trimmed by 1 base and J by 0 bases, leaving 7 bases between them. Germline V gives CDR1 SGHTA, CDR2 FQGNSA. Here the CDR3 reads CASSLEADSYNEQFF. CDR3 DNA sequence: TGTGCCAGCAGCTTAGAGGCGGACTCCTACAATGAGCAGTTCTTC.

V usage is TRBV7-9 and J usage is TRBJ2-1; 13 bases fit TRBD2. Germline V gives CDR1 SEHNR, CDR2 FQNEAQ (reference sequence). Trimming at V came to 11 bases and at J to 10 bases, leaving 8 bases not matched to a gene. CDR3 length: 13 amino acids. This chain's CDR3 is CAGTSGDGREQFF. The DNA for the CDR3 is TGTGCCGGGACTAGCGGGGATGGGCGAGAGCAGTTCTTC.

This clone has a handful of counts. The CDR3 bases are TGTGCCAGCACCCCGGAGACAGGGCCCTACGAGCAGTACTTC. Translating gives CASTPETGPYEQYF. This sequence joins TRBV2 and TRBJ2-7, with 7 positions matching TRBD1. Per germline, CDR1 SNHLY and CDR2 FYNNEI. J was trimmed by 2 bases and V by 7 bases; bases with no gene match: 8. This CDR3 is built from 14 residues. Using reference TRBV2 and TRBJ2-7 for the parts outside the CDR3, the full variable domain is EPEVTQTPSHQVTQMGQEVILRCVPISNHLYFYWYRQILGQKVEFLVSFYNNEISEKSEIFDDQFSVERPDGSNFTLKIRSTKLEDSAMYFCASTPETGPYEQYFGPGTRLTVT.

The chain joins TRBV29-1 to TRBJ1-2; 7 bases align to TRBD1. The V segment lost 6 bases and the J segment 2 bases; nucleotides outside the gene matches: 6. From germline, CDR1 is SQVTM and CDR2 ANQGSEA. The CDR3 spans 13 residues. CDR3 sequence: CSVTTGSNYGYTF. The CDR3 DNA reads TGCAGCGTGACGACAGGGTCCAACTATGGCTACACCTTC.

The V gene is TRBV7-9, the J gene TRBJ2-3; D is unclear. The CDR3 extends over 14 amino acids. Germline-derived CDR1 and CDR2 are SEHNR and FQNEAQ (reference sequence). V gave up 2 bases and J gave up 2 bases, with 8 bases separating them. The CDR3 nucleotides are TGTGCCAGCAGCTTAAGACTCCCCACAGATACGCAGTATTTT. It specifies CASSLRLPTDTQYF.

V and J are TRBV19 and TRBJ2-2; D might be TRBD2 (5 bases). V lost 11 bases, J lost 2 bases, and 15 bases lay in between. The CDR3 is 14 residues long. Germline V gene data show CDR1 as LNHDA and CDR2 as SQIVND (reference sequence). The CDR3 nucleotides read TGTGCCTCGAAAGGTAGCGTAAACACCGGGGAGCTGTTTTTT. Translated, it gives CASKGSVNTGELFF.

This clone was counted a few times. This chain joins TRBV10-3 and TRBJ1-1; D perhaps matches TRBD1 (6 bases). Trimming removed 9 bases at V and 6 bases at J, with 17 bases between. The CDR3 runs 13 residues. Looked up from germline, CDR1 is ENHRY and CDR2 is SYGVKD. CDR3 nucleotide sequence: TGTGCCATTCGGACAGTCTCGAAGTCTGAAGCTTTCTTT. It encodes CAIRTVSKSEAFF.